This T cell receptor (beta chain) was documented in a study of blood T cell repertoires in COVID-19. On the study more broadly: Whether acute or convalescent, the COVID-19 samples came from the United States, Italy and Spain. In each case, the material was cDNA or gDNA derived from T cells, B-cell-depleted T cells, or PBMCs.

Under the authors' procedure: Estimated nucleated cell counts came from reference gene primer amplification. The table came from immunoSEQ multiplex PCR; TCRdb's copy has only in-frame clones and leaves some out. D and trimming were read from the DNA, whereas the V and J calls and clone size are those reported in that table. The sample gives 230,000 or so clones, over 70% of which show up once; approximately 9% is in the top ten. Germline V CDR1 and CDR2: MNHNY, SVGAGI (reference sequence). Germline trimming cut 8 bases from V and 2 bases from J; bases unmatched to any gene: 10. The CDR3 runs to 15 residues.

The sequenced sample consisted of peripheral blood. The clonotype was recovered from a middle-aged man with active or convalescent COVID-19. This chain links TRBV6-6 with TRBJ2-3; 7 bases are a match to TRBD1. The CDR3 sequence is CASRIGQEYTDTQYF. In DNA form, the CDR3 reads TGTGCCAGCCGGATCGGACAGGAATACACAGATACGCAGTATTTT.